This TCR beta chain came from a study of shared clonotypes between healthy human individuals. Study results and caveats: What naive subsets generally showed was a larger estimated richness than memory subsets showed. Among donors, clonotype sharing was expected to be affected by sequencing depth.

This clone came up a few times. Its antigen remains unknown. Germline CDR1 and CDR2: SGHTA and FQGTGA. The CDR3 runs to 13 residues. V gave up 3 bases and J gave up 6 bases, with 12 bases separating them. TCRdb's copy holds only in-frame clones and misses some; the assay was immunoSEQ multiplex PCR. Of 2 million to 3 million clones listed, more than 85% are singletons. Source material: naive CD4+ T cells from PBMCs. Specified subset: CD45RA+ positively selected. V and J are TRBV7-3 and TRBJ2-7; tentatively, D is TRBD2 (6 bases). This clonotype was obtained from a man aged 18 to 29 in good health. Some clones in this sample may be carry-over from other donors' samples. This chain's CDR3 is CASSLAAGGEQYF. As DNA, the CDR3 is TGTGCCAGCAGCTTGGCAGCGGGCGGCGAGCAGTACTTC.